The TCR beta chain under discussion was sequenced for a study of T cells in Graves' hyperthyroidism and ophthalmopathy. Findings and caveats of the study: A model built on 13 V-J features separated ophthalmopathy from stable hyperthyroidism.

This clonotype was seen repeatedly, ten times or more. Its target is not known. In the ophthalmopathy cohort, Clinical Activity Score was at least 3, NOSPECS grade at least 4, and duration under 3 months. The PBMCs studied were ones that came from 10 ml fresh peripheral blood. Amplification targeted TCR beta CDR3 regions from RNA transcripts. RT-PCR in the first round (using the HTBI primer set) targeted the TCR CDR3. MiXCR was run by TCRdb on the multiplex PCR reads, yielding one entry per CDR3 protein. The sample includes 300,000 to 450,000 distinct CDR3 sequences, approximately 14% seen only once; the top ten take about 20%. Between the trimmed V and J ends, which lost 3 bases and 0 bases, there was a span of 9 bases. Germline CDR1 is MDHEN and CDR2 is SYDVKM. The CDR3 length is 15 residues.

This rearrangement joins TRBV28 to TRBJ1-3, with D uncertain. The material sequenced was blood. This TCR was recovered from a woman under 40 with Graves' ophthalmopathy. The chain's CDR3 is CASSFGVLSGNTIYF. CDR3 nucleotides: TGTGCCAGCAGTTTCGGGGTCCTCTCTGGAAACACCATATATTTT.